Described below is a single T cell receptor beta chain sequence and its context. What it binds is unknown. Profiling relied on immunoSEQ multiplex PCR, and the TCRdb table lists in-frame clones only, not all of them. The sample has 25,000 to 35,000 clones; 90% to 95% are singletons. The entry originates in a study of T cells in pancreatic ductal adenocarcinoma. The study, taken as a whole, reports: Blood clonality (approximately 0.07) did not differ significantly from tumor (approximately 0.1).

Trimming took 3 bases from V and 3 from J; bases not matched to a gene: 14. The CDR3 runs to 17 residues. The V gene's germline CDR1 is MDHEN and CDR2 SYDVKM. Surgery without prior neoadjuvant therapy was the treatment of the selected pancreatic ductal adenocarcinoma patients. What was sequenced was PBMCs. The receptor was isolated from a human donor with pancreatic ductal adenocarcinoma. The chain couples TRBV28 to TRBJ2-7, with 7 bases matching TRBD2. The CDR3 is CASSFSIGASGDYEQYF. For the CDR3, the DNA is TGTGCCAGCAGTTTCTCTATCGGTGCTAGCGGTGACTACGAGCAGTACTTC.